Here is one TCR beta chain with its context. Its cognate antigen is unknown. The DNA is left out, because the CDR3 cannot be placed on it with certainty; the CDR3 is given as TCRdb lists it. The data originate from a study of shared clonotypes between healthy human individuals. Study context: Per-donor plates numbered three CD4 naive, three CD4 memory, two CD8 naive and one CD8 memory.

The protocol was immunoSEQ multiplex PCR, while the TCRdb copy is restricted to in-frame clones and leaves out a portion. The table records some 600,000 clones, roughly 96% of them present only once. Terminally differentiated effector memory CD45RA+ cells were excluded by CCR7 positive selection of CD45RO-negative cells. Study-level findings and limits: The four-donor shared clonotypes exceeded non-shared clonotypes in generation probability, with non-shared ones scoring lower.

This TCR derives from a woman aged 25-40 years in good health. Sequencing was done on a sample of naive CD8+ T cells sorted from blood.

The CDR3 loop is CASSFAPGTSYEQCF. V gene TRBV5-6 combines with J gene TRBJ2-7. The CDR3 length is 15 residues, termini included. From germline, CDR1 is SGHDT and CDR2 YYEEEE.